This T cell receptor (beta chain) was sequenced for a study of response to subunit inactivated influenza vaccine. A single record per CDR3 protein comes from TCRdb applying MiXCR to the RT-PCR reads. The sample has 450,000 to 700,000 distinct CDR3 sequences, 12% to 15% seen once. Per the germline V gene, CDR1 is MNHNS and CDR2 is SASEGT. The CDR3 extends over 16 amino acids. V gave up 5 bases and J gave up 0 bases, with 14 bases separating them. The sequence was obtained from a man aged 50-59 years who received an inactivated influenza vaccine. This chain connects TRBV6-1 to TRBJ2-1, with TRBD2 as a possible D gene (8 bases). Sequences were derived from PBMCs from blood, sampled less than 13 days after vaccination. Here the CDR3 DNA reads TGTGCCAGCAGTCGGGGGGGACAGAGCTCCTACAATGAGCAGTTCTTC. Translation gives CASSRGGQSSYNEQFF.